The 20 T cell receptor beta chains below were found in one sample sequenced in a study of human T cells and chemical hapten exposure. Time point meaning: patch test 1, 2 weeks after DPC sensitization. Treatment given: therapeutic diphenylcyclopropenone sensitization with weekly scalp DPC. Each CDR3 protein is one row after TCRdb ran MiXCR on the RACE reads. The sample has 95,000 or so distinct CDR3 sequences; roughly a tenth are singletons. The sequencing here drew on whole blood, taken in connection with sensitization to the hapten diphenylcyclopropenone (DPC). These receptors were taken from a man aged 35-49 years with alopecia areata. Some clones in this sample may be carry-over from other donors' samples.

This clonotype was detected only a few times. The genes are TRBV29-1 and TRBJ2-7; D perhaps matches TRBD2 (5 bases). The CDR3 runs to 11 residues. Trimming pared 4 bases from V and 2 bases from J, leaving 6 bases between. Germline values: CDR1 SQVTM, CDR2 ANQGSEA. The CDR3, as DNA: TGCAGCGTTGGGGGAGCCTACGAGCAGTACTTC. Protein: CSVGGAYEQYF.

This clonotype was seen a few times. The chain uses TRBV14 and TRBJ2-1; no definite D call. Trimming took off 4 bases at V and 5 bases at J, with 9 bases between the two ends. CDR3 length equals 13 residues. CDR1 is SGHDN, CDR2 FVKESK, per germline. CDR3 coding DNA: TGTGCCAGCAGCCCTGGCAGCCACAATGAGCAGTTCTTC. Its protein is CASSPGSHNEQFF. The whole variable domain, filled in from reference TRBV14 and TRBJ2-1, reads EAGVTQFPSHSVIEKGQTVTLRCDPISGHDNLYWYRRVMGKEIKFLLHFVKESKQDESGMPNNRFLAERTGGTYSTLKVQPAELEDSGVYFCASSPGSHNEQFFGPGTRLTVL.

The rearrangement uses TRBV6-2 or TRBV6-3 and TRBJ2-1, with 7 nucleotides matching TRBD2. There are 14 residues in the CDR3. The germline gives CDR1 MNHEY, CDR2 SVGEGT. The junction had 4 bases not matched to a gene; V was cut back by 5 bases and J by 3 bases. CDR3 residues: CASSGGTIYNEQFF. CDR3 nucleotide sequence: TGTGCCAGCAGTGGGGGGACTATCTACAATGAGCAGTTCTTC.

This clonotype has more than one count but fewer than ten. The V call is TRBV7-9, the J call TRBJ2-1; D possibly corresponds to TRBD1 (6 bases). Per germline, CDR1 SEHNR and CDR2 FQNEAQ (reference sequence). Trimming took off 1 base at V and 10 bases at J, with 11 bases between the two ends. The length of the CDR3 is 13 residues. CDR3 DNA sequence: TGTGCCAGCAGCTTAGAGGACAGAAGGGAGCAGTTCTTC. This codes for CASSLEDRREQFF.

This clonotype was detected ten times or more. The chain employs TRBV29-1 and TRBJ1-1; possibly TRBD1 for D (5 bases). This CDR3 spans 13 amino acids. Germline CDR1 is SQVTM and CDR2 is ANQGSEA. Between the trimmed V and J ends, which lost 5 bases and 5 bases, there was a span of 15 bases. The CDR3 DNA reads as TGCAGCGTTTCACTCGGGGCCAGGACTGAAGCTTTCTTT. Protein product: CSVSLGARTEAFF.

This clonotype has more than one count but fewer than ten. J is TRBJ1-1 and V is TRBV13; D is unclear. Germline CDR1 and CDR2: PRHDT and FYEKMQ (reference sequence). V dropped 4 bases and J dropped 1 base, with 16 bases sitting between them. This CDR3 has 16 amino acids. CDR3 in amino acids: CASSSTGRGQNTEAFF. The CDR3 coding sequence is TGTGCCAGCAGCTCGACCGGCAGAGGTCAGAACACTGAAGCTTTCTTT.

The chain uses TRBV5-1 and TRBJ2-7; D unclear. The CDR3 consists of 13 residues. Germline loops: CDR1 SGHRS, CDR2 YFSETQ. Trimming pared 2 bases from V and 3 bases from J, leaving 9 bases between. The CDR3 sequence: CASSLDDFYEQYF. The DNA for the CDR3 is TGCGCCAGCAGCTTAGACGATTTCTACGAGCAGTACTTC.

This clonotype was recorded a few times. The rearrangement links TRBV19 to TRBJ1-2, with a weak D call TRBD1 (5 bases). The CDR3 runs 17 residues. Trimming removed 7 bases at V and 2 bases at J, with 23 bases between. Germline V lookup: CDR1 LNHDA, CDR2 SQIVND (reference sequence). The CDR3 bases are TGTGCCAGTAACCAAGAAAGATGGGCAGGGCACAACTATGGCTACACCTTC. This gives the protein CASNQERWAGHNYGYTF.

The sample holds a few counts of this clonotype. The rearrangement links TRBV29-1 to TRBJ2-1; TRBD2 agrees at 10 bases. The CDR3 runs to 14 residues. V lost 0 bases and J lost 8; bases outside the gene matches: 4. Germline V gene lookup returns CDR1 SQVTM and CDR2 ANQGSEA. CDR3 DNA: TGCAGCGTTGAAGAAGGGCTAGCGGGAGATGAGCAGTTCTTC. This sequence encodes CSVEEGLAGDEQFF.

The CDR3 DNA follows: TGTGCCAGCAGCTTAACTGGTTCAGCGTCTGGGGCCAACGTCCTGACTTTC. It encodes CASSLTGSASGANVLTF. The chain links TRBV7-3 to TRBJ2-6; D ambiguous. The length of the CDR3 is 17 residues. Germline CDR1 is SGHTA and CDR2 is FQGTGA. Between the trimmed V and J ends, which lost 0 bases and 1 base, there was a span of 10 bases.

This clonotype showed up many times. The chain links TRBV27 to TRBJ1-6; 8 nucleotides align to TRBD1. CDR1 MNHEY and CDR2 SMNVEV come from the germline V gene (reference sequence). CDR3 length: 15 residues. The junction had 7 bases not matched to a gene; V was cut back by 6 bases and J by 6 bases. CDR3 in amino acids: CASRAGTGINSPLHF. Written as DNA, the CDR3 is TGTGCCAGCAGGGCCGGGACAGGCATTAATTCACCCCTCCACTTT.

The CDR3 bases are TGCAGCGTTGAGTGGCAGAGGACAGATACGCAGTATTTT. This translates into CSVEWQRTDTQYF. The chain employs TRBV29-1 and TRBJ2-3; D unclear. Germline CDR1 is SQVTM and CDR2 is ANQGSEA. V was pared by 3 bases and J by 3 bases, with 10 bases between. This CDR3 region has 13 residues.

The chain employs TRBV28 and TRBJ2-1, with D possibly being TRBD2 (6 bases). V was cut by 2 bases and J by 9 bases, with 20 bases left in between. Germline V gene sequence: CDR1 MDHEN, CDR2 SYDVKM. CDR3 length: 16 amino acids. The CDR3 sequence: CASSLDGSFDWGEQFF. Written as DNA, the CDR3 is TGTGCCAGCAGTTTAGACGGGAGCTTTGATTGGGGTGAGCAGTTCTTC.

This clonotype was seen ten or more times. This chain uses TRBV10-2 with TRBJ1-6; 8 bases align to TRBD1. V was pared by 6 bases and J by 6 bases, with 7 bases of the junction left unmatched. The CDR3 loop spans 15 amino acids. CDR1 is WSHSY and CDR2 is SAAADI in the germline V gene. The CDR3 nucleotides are TGCGCCAGCAGGGAAGGACAGGGTGGTAATTCACCCCTCCACTTT. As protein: CASREGQGGNSPLHF.

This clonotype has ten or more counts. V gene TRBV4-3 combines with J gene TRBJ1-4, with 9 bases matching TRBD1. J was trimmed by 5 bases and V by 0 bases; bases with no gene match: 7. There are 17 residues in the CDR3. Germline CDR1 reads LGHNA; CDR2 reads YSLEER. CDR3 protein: CASSQEVTGTGNEKLFF. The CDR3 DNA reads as TGCGCCAGCAGCCAAGAAGTAACCGGGACAGGGAATGAAAAACTGTTTTTT.

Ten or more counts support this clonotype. For the CDR3, the DNA is TGTGCCAGCAGTTACGCCGGACTCTCCGAGCAGTACGTC. Amino acid sequence: CASSYAGLSEQYV. This chain links TRBV6-2 or TRBV6-3 with TRBJ2-7; tentatively, D is TRBD2 (5 bases). The CDR3 spans 13 residues. Trimming removed 2 bases from V and 6 bases from J, with 11 bases in between. Germline CDR1 reads MNHEY; CDR2 reads SVGEGT.

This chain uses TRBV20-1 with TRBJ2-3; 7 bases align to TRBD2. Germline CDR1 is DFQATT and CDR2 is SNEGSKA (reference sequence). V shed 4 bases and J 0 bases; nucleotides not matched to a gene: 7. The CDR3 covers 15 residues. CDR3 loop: CSAKHSGLSTDTQYF. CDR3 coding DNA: TGCAGTGCTAAACATAGCGGGCTTAGCACAGATACGCAGTATTTT.

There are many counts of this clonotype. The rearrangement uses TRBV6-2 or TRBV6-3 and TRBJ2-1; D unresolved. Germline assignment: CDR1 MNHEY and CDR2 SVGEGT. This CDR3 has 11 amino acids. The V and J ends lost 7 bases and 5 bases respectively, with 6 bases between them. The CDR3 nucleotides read TGTGCCAGCACCGCCCACAATGAGCAGTTCTTC. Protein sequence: CASTAHNEQFF.

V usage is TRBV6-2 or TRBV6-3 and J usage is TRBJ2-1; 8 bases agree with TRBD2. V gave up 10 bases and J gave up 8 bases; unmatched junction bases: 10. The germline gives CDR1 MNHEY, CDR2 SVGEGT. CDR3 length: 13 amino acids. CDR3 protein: CAIGTSAFDEQFF. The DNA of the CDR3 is TGTGCCATCGGGACTAGTGCATTCGATGAGCAGTTCTTC.

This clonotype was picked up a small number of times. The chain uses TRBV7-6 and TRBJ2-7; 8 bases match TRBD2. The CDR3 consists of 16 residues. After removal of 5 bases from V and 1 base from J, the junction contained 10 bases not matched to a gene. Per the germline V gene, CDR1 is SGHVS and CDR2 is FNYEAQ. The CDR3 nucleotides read TGTGCCAGCAGCCCCGGGGCGGCTAGCGGGTCCTACGAGCAGTACTTC. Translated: CASSPGAASGSYEQYF.